The rows below give T cell receptor beta chains drawn from one sample of a study of T cells after posttransplantation cyclophosphamide. TCRdb's copy holds only in-frame clones and misses some; the assay was immunoSEQ multiplex PCR. The sample contains several thousand clones, none of them singletons. The source was PBMCs, collected after allogeneic stem cell transplant with posttransplant cyclophosphamide. The receptor set was obtained from a male patient between 25 and 39 years old who received an allogeneic stem cell transplant from a related donor, was CMV-positive, and had acute GVHD only. A share of the T cells may be of graft donor origin. CDR3s leave out the opening cysteine and the closing phenylalanine or tryptophan. Fields, in order: J gene, V gene, CDR3 protein.

J gene: TRBJ1-2
V gene: TRBV6-2/TRBV6-3
CDR3 protein: ASTRPGAASNYGYT

J gene: TRBJ1-2
V gene: TRBV11-2
CDR3 protein: ASSFQNYGYT

J gene: TRBJ2-3
V gene: TRBV11-3
CDR3 protein: ASSGTGTDTQY

J gene: TRBJ2-3
V gene: TRBV28
CDR3 protein: ASTPEEGLVLSDTQY

J gene: TRBJ1-2
V gene: TRBV29-1
CDR3 protein: SVDSLTSYYGYT

J gene: TRBJ2-1
V gene: TRBV2
CDR3 protein: ASSDRLAVNEQF

J gene: TRBJ2-1
V gene: TRBV5-1
CDR3 protein: ASSGQDFDNEQF

J gene: TRBJ1-5
V gene: TRBV27
CDR3 protein: ASSLRGQMSNQPQH

J gene: TRBJ1-1
V gene: TRBV29-1
CDR3 protein: SELTAENTEAF

J gene: TRBJ2-5
V gene: TRBV6-1
CDR3 protein: ASSLAGVRETQY

J gene: TRBJ2-3
V gene: TRBV28
CDR3 protein: ASNAGPGTDTQY

J gene: TRBJ1-2
V gene: TRBV7-2
CDR3 protein: ASSLSAGQINYGYT

J gene: TRBJ2-1
V gene: TRBV10-3
CDR3 protein: AIRAGLAVENEQF

J gene: TRBJ1-1
V gene: TRBV19
CDR3 protein: ASSIGQLNTEAF

J gene: TRBJ2-5
V gene: TRBV12-3/TRBV12-4
CDR3 protein: ASSLRGLGEETQY

J gene: TRBJ1-2
V gene: TRBV6-6
CDR3 protein: ASRRTGVLYGYT

J gene: TRBJ2-7
V gene: TRBV5-6
CDR3 protein: ASSLEDRAYEQY

J gene: TRBJ2-1
V gene: TRBV6-1
CDR3 protein: ATGLAGRYNEQF

J gene: TRBJ2-7
V gene: TRBV19
CDR3 protein: ASSNTGASSYEQY

J gene: TRBJ2-1
V gene: TRBV5-4
CDR3 protein: ASSLARTGNYNEQF

J gene: TRBJ2-7
V gene: TRBV4-2
CDR3 protein: ASSQDEQSTYEQY

J gene: TRBJ1-3
V gene: TRBV23-1
CDR3 protein: ASSHQKLSSGNTIY

J gene: TRBJ2-1
V gene: TRBV20-1
CDR3 protein: SAMDRLMF

J gene: TRBJ1-2
V gene: TRBV12-3/TRBV12-4
CDR3 protein: ASRKLGGQKESGYT

J gene: TRBJ2-7
V gene: TRBV6-8
CDR3 protein: ASSYPIGLSTHEQY

J gene: TRBJ1-2
V gene: TRBV12-3/TRBV12-4
CDR3 protein: ASSTTGREGYT

J gene: TRBJ2-7
V gene: TRBV14
CDR3 protein: ASSQFRDSYEQY

J gene: TRBJ2-1
V gene: TRBV7-2
CDR3 protein: ASSSFRYNEQF

J gene: TRBJ1-4
V gene: TRBV10-3
CDR3 protein: AISEKDRAGEKLF

J gene: TRBJ2-3
V gene: TRBV5-8
CDR3 protein: ASSLTSGGAYTQY

J gene: .
V gene: TRBV7-2
CDR3 protein: ASSFGGLGYEQY

J gene: TRBJ1-2
V gene: TRBV7-9
CDR3 protein: ASSLEGGSYT

J gene: TRBJ2-7
V gene: TRBV10-2
CDR3 protein: ASKGLSMYEQY

J gene: TRBJ1-5
V gene: TRBV10-3
CDR3 protein: AVQQENQPQH

J gene: TRBJ1-6
V gene: TRBV5-4
CDR3 protein: ASSHLTYNSPLH

J gene: TRBJ1-4
V gene: TRBV29-1
CDR3 protein: SVSYRDNEKLF

J gene: TRBJ2-5
V gene: TRBV5-1
CDR3 protein: ASSPSGAGETQY

J gene: TRBJ1-1
V gene: TRBV9
CDR3 protein: ASSVEVNTEAF

J gene: TRBJ1-5
V gene: TRBV6-2/TRBV6-3
CDR3 protein: ASSYSAGGNQPQH

J gene: TRBJ2-7
V gene: TRBV5-5
CDR3 protein: ASSSTGGRAYEQY

J gene: TRBJ2-3
V gene: TRBV7-2
CDR3 protein: ASSPPGLAIGVSQY

J gene: TRBJ2-2
V gene: TRBV18
CDR3 protein: ASSPEGLPNTGELF

J gene: TRBJ1-1
V gene: TRBV30
CDR3 protein: AWDTGTVAEAF

J gene: TRBJ1-4
V gene: TRBV5-1
CDR3 protein: ASSSDRDGGGKLF

J gene: TRBJ1-5
V gene: TRBV15
CDR3 protein: ATSRDVALHQPQH

J gene: TRBJ1-1
V gene: TRBV19
CDR3 protein: ASTMGTGGTEAF

J gene: TRBJ1-1
V gene: TRBV2
CDR3 protein: ASRISITEAF

J gene: TRBJ2-2
V gene: TRBV6-2/TRBV6-3
CDR3 protein: ASSYLEGGELF

J gene: TRBJ1-1
V gene: TRBV2
CDR3 protein: AVRTTGNTEAF

J gene: TRBJ1-5
V gene: TRBV5-6
CDR3 protein: ASSLAGDRAYSNQPQH

J gene: TRBJ2-1
V gene: TRBV10-1
CDR3 protein: ASTSAGDNEQF

J gene: TRBJ1-3
V gene: TRBV9
CDR3 protein: ASSVGRAGVSGNTIY

J gene: TRBJ2-5
V gene: TRBV4-3
CDR3 protein: ASSPGPFQETQY

J gene: TRBJ1-5
V gene: TRBV7-8
CDR3 protein: ASSPGGHSKSSQH

J gene: TRBJ1-2
V gene: TRBV5-4
CDR3 protein: ASSLSSVAGYT

J gene: TRBJ1-1
V gene: TRBV19
CDR3 protein: ASSAGRRGRNTEAF

J gene: TRBJ2-7
V gene: TRBV5-1
CDR3 protein: ASSPEGAGDEQY